Following are 14 T cell receptor beta chains from one sample sequenced in a study of blood T cell repertoires in COVID-19. Libraries were prepared by immunoSEQ multiplex PCR; TCRdb keeps only in-frame clonotypes and omits some of them. The sample yields fewer than 250,000 clones, roughly 86% seen once. The sequencing sample was made of peripheral blood. Source of these receptors: a woman aged 55-69 years who had recovered from COVID-19.

V gene TRBV18 combines with J gene TRBJ2-5, with 8 bases lining up with TRBD2. The trim removed 0 bases at V and 9 bases at J, leaving 6 bases unmatched. This CDR3 is 14 amino acids long. Germline V CDR1 and CDR2: KGHSH, LQKENI. CDR3 in DNA: TGTGCCAGCTCACCACCGGCGCGGCGGGAGGCCCAGTACTTC. This encodes CASSPPARREAQYF.

The gene calls are TRBV6-5 and TRBJ1-1; TRBD1 might be the D (5 bases). Trimming pared 6 bases from V and 1 base from J, leaving 12 bases between. This CDR3 spans 14 amino acids. Per germline, CDR1 MNHEY and CDR2 SVGAGI. The CDR3 DNA is TGTGCCAGCAGGAAAGGGGTGGGGAACACTGAAGCTTTCTTT. Translation: CASRKGVGNTEAFF.

The chain is built from TRBV7-2 and TRBJ1-5; possible D gene TRBD1, 5 bases. Germline V CDR1 and CDR2: SGHTA, FQGNSA. Trimming removed 5 bases at V and 5 bases at J, with 22 bases between. The CDR3 loop spans 17 amino acids. CDR3 sequence: CASSAGTRKPFDQPQHF. DNA for the CDR3: TGTGCCAGCAGCGCGGGGACGAGGAAGCCGTTTGATCAGCCCCAGCATTTT.

The chain carries TRBV11-3 and TRBJ2-2; 7 positions agree with TRBD1. Trimming cost V 4 bases and J 6 bases; bases outside gene matches: 2. Germline CDR1 SGHNT, CDR2 YENEEA. The CDR3 is made up of 13 amino acids. The CDR3 loop reads CASSSDRAGELFF. CDR3 DNA sequence: TGTGCCAGCAGCTCAGACAGGGCCGGGGAGCTGTTTTTT.

This rearrangement joins TRBV7-2 to TRBJ2-1, with 12 bases that match TRBD1. Germline V lookup: CDR1 SGHTA, CDR2 FQGNSA. This CDR3 is 17 amino acids long. V dropped 6 bases and J dropped 9; count of bases not matched to a gene: 15. The CDR3 here is CASSHILRDRGRVEQFF. The CDR3 DNA follows: TGTGCCAGCAGTCATATACTTCGGGACAGGGGGCGCGTTGAGCAGTTCTTC.

The chain links TRBV7-3 to TRBJ2-2; TRBD2 agrees at 8 bases. The germline gives CDR1 SGHTA, CDR2 FQGTGA. Losses at the gene ends were 4 bases for V and 7 bases for J; bases not matched to a gene: 5. The CDR3 totals 14 residues. CDR3 region: CASSSGLAGGELFF. The CDR3 coding sequence is TGTGCCAGCAGCTCCGGACTAGCTGGCGGGGAGCTGTTTTTT.

The chain uses TRBV5-4 and TRBJ2-1, with D perhaps matching TRBD2 (5 bases). V lost 7 bases to trimming and J lost 7 bases, with 18 bases between them. Germline CDR1 reads SGHNT; CDR2 reads YYREEE (reference sequence). This CDR3 region has 14 residues. For the CDR3, the DNA is TGTGCCAGCCCTGGGAGTAAGAATGAAAATGAGCAGTTCTTC. Encoded protein: CASPGSKNENEQFF.

The genes are TRBV28 and TRBJ2-1; the D gene is possibly TRBD1 (5 bases). The germline CDR1 and CDR2 sequences are MDHEN and SYDVKM. CDR3 length: 11 residues. The V end lost 3 bases, the J end lost 13 bases, and 10 bases lay between the germline ends. The CDR3 here is CASSLVGVQFF. The CDR3 bases are TGTGCCAGCAGTTTGGTAGGGGTTCAGTTCTTC. The full variable domain, its missing parts supplied by reference TRBV28 and TRBJ2-1, is DVKVTQSSRYLVKRTGEKVFLECVQDMDHENMFWYRQDPGLGLRLIYFSYDVKMKEKGDIPEGYSVSREKKERFSLILESASTNQTSMYLCASSLVGVQFFGPGTRLTVL.

The CDR3 bases are TGTGCCAGCAGCGTAGTCAGCGGGGGGGCAGGCACAGATACGCAGTATTTT. Residues: CASSVVSGGAGTDTQYF. The chain carries TRBV9 and TRBJ2-3, with 10 bases that match TRBD2. V dropped 0 bases and J dropped 1; count of bases not matched to a gene: 5. CDR1 SGDLS and CDR2 YYNGEE come from the germline V gene. The CDR3 extends over 17 amino acids.

The CDR3 region has the DNA TGTGCCAGCAGCCAGCCTTCAGGCTCCTACGAGCAGTACTTC. Translating gives CASSQPSGSYEQYF. This sequence joins TRBV7-8 and TRBJ2-7; D not resolved. The CDR3 has 14 amino acids. Trimming removed 5 bases at V and 0 bases at J, with 11 bases between. From germline, CDR1 is SGHVS and CDR2 FQNEAQ.

The rearrangement links TRBV4-3 to TRBJ1-2; D remains ambiguous. V was shortened by 4 bases and J by 3 bases, with 12 bases between the two germline ends. The CDR3 extends over 14 amino acids. Per germline, CDR1 LGHNA and CDR2 YSLEER. CDR3 residues: CASSPRGPDYGYTF. DNA for the CDR3: TGCGCCAGCAGCCCACGCGGGCCCGACTATGGCTACACCTTC.

The chain links TRBV18 to TRBJ2-5; 12 nucleotides agree with TRBD2. V was pared by 3 bases and J by 3 bases, with 11 bases of the junction left unmatched. Germline V gene lookup returns CDR1 KGHSH and CDR2 LQKENI. This CDR3 comprises 18 residues. CDR3 amino acids: CASSPRTGTSGRKETQYF. As DNA, the CDR3 is TGTGCCAGCTCACCCCGTACCGGGACTAGCGGGCGGAAAGAGACCCAGTACTTC.

The gene calls are TRBV18 and TRBJ1-5; D perhaps matches TRBD1 (5 bases). There are 15 residues in the CDR3. Trimming removed 6 bases from V and 2 bases from J, with 14 bases in between. Germline V CDR1 and CDR2: KGHSH, LQKENI. This chain's CDR3 is CASSQGLNGNQPQHF. In DNA, the CDR3 is TGTGCCAGCTCCCAGGGCCTTAATGGCAATCAGCCCCAGCATTTT.

The gene calls are TRBV14 and TRBJ1-1; D is undetermined. Trimming removed 4 bases from V and 3 bases from J, with 9 bases in between. Germline assignment: CDR1 SGHDN and CDR2 FVKESK. The CDR3 has 13 amino acids. The CDR3 spells CASSRRRDTEAFF. The CDR3 DNA sequence: TGTGCCAGCAGCCGACGACGGGACACTGAAGCTTTCTTT.